This T cell receptor beta chain was obtained from a study of OX40 agonist ivuxolimab in advanced cancers. Study-level background: Every patient in dose escalation had hepatocellular carcinoma, melanoma, renal cell or head and neck cancer.

On this clone itself: Its target is not known.

Produced via immunoSEQ multiplex PCR; TCRdb's table is partial and in-frame only. The sample has approximately 50,000 clones; 80% are singletons. V trimming: 2 bases; J trimming: 2 bases; junction bases outside the gene matches: 10. This CDR3 spans 17 amino acids. Per the germline V gene, CDR1 is MNHEY and CDR2 is SMNVEV (reference sequence). Broader study findings: In the 0.1-3.0 mg/kg groups, partial responders showed among the lowest expansion.

The J gene is TRBJ2-5, the V gene TRBV27; TRBD2 matches at 8 bases. The specimen comprised CD4+ or CD8+ T cells sorted from blood, sampled in a trial of the OX40 agonist ivuxolimab. The clonotype comes from an adult with an advanced solid tumor such as melanoma, head and neck, liver or kidney cancer. In DNA, the CDR3 is TGTGCCAGCAGTTTAACGGCCCGGGGGGGCTCGCAAGAGACCCAGTACTTC. Protein: CASSLTARGGSQETQYF.